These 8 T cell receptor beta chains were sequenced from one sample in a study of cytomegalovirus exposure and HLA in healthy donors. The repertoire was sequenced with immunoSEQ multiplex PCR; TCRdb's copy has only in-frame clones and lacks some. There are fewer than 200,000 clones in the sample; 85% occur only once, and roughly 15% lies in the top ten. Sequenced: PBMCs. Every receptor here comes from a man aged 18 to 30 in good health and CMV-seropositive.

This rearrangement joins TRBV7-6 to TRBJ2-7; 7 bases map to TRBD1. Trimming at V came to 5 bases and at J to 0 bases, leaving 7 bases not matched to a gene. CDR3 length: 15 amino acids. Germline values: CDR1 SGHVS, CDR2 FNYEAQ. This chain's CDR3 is CASSIGTDFSYEQYF. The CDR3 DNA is TGTGCCAGCAGCATTGGGACAGACTTCTCCTACGAGCAGTACTTC. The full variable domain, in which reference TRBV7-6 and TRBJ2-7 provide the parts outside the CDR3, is GAGVSQSPRYKVTKRGQDVALRCDPISGHVSLYWYRQALGQGPEFLTYFNYEAQQDKSGLPNDRFSAERPEGSISTLTIQRTEQRDSAMYRCASSIGTDFSYEQYFGPGTRLTVT.

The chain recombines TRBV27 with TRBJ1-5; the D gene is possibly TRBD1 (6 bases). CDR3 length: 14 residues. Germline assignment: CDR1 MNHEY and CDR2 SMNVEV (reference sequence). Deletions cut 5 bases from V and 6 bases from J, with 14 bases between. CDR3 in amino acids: CASSPYRAGQPQHF. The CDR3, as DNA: TGTGCCAGCAGTCCCTACAGGGCGGGTCAGCCCCAGCATTTT.

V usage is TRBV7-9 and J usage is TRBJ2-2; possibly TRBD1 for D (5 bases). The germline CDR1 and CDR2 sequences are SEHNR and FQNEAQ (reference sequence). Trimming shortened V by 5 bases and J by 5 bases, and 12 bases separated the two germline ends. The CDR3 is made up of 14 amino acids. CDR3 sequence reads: CASSPTANTGELFF. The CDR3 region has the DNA TGTGCCAGCAGCCCGACAGCTAATACCGGGGAGCTGTTTTTT.

The CDR3 DNA reads TGCGCCAGCAGCTTGGAGGCGGGAGATGAAAAACTGTTTTTT. Its translation: CASSLEAGDEKLFF. The rearrangement uses TRBV5-1 and TRBJ1-4, with unresolved D. The CDR3 runs to 14 residues. The V gene's germline CDR1 is SGHRS and CDR2 YFSETQ. The V and J ends lost 0 bases and 6 bases respectively, with 9 bases between them.

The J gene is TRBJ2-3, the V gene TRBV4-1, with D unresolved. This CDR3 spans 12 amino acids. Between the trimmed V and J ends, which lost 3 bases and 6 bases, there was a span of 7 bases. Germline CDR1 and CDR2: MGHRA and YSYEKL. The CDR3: CASSHPQDTQYF. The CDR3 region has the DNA TGCGCCAGCAGCCATCCCCAGGATACGCAGTATTTT.

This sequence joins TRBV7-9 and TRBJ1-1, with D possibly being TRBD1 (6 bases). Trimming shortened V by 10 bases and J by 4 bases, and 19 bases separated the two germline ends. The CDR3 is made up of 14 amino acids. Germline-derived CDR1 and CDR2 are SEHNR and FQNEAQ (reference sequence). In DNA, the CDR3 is TGTGCCACCCGCCTTTCAGGGGAAGGCACTGAAGCTTTCTTT. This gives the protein CATRLSGEGTEAFF.

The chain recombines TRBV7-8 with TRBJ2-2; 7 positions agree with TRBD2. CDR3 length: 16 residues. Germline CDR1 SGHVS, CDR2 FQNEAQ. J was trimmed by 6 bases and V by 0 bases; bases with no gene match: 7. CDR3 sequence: CASSLADGRESGELFF. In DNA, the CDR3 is TGTGCCAGCAGCTTAGCGGATGGGAGGGAATCCGGGGAGCTGTTTTTT.

CDR3 bases: TGTGCCATCGGACAGGGGCTGGGCACCGGGGAGCTGTTTTTT. Translated, it gives CAIGQGLGTGELFF. This chain connects TRBV6-1 to TRBJ2-2; 9 nucleotides match TRBD1. The CDR3 runs to 14 residues. Trimming took 10 bases from V and 4 from J; bases not matched to a gene: 7. Looked up from germline, CDR1 is MNHNS and CDR2 is SASEGT.